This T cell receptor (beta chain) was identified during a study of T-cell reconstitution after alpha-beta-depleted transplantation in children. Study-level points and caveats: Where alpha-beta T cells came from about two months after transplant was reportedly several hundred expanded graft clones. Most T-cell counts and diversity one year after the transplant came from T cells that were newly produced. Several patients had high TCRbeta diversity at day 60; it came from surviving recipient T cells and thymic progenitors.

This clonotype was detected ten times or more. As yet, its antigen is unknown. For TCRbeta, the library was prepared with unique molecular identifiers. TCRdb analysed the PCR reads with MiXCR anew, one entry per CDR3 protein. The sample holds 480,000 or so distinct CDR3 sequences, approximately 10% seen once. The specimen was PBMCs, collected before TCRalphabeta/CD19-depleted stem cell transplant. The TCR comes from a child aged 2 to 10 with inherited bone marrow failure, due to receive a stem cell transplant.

The CDR3 region is CSARGGTGSPLHF. The CDR3 DNA is TGCAGTGCTAGGGGAGGGACTGGATCACCCCTCCACTTT. The chain carries TRBV20-1 and TRBJ1-6; D might be TRBD1 (5 bases). This CDR3 has 13 amino acids. CDR1 and CDR2 (germline): DFQATT, SNEGSKA (reference sequence). Trimming shortened V by 3 bases and J by 10 bases, and 13 bases separated the two germline ends.